The TCR beta chain described here comes from a study of radiotherapy plus CTLA-4 blockade in lung cancer. Study-level information: Patients showed objective responses in 15% to 20% of cases and disease control in about 30%.

The CDR3 runs 13 residues. The germline V and J ends were trimmed by 1 base and 13 bases, with 16 bases remaining between them. The germline V gene has CDR1 SGHAT and CDR2 FQNNGV. On this clone itself: Its antigen is currently unknown.

Treatment of patients with chemo-refractory metastatic non-small-cell lung cancer consisted of focal radiation plus CTLA-4 blockade with ipilimumab. Assay: immunoSEQ multiplex PCR; the TCRdb copy retains only in-frame clones and omits some. Among some 46,000 clones listed, around 77% were seen once. Notes on the study in general: Dynamics of early blood T cell clones, together with interferon-beta, were reportedly the best predictors of response. In blood, TCR clones derived from the tumor expanded after radiotherapy plus ipilimumab.

Sequenced material: peripheral blood, taken from a patient treated with radiotherapy plus ipilimumab. This receptor was obtained from a human donor with non-small cell lung cancer whose response to radiotherapy plus ipilimumab could not be evaluated. This sequence joins TRBV11-2 and TRBJ1-2; D unresolved. CDR3 DNA sequence: TGTGCCAGCAGCTTAGGATGGACTTTTGGCGGCACCTTC. Amino acids: CASSLGWTFGGTF. The variable domain in full, with the rest retrieved from reference TRBV11-2 and TRBJ1-2, is EAGVAQSPRYKIIEKRQSVAFWCNPISGHATLYWYQQILGQGPKLLIQFQNNGVVDDSQLPKDRFSAERLKGVDSTLKIQPAKLEDSAVYLCASSLGWTFGGTFGSGTRLTVV.